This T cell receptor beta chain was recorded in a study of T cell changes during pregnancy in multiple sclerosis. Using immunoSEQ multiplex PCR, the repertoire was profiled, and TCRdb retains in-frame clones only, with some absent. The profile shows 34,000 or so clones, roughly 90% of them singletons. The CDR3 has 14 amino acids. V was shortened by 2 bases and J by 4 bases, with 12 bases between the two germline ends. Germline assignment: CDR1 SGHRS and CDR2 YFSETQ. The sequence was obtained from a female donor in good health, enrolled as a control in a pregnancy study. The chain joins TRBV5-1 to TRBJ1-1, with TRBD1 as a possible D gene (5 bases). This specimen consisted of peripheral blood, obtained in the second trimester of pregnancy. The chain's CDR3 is CASSFRGSGTEAFF. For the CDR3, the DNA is TGCGCCAGCAGCTTTCGGGGGAGTGGCACTGAAGCTTTCTTT.